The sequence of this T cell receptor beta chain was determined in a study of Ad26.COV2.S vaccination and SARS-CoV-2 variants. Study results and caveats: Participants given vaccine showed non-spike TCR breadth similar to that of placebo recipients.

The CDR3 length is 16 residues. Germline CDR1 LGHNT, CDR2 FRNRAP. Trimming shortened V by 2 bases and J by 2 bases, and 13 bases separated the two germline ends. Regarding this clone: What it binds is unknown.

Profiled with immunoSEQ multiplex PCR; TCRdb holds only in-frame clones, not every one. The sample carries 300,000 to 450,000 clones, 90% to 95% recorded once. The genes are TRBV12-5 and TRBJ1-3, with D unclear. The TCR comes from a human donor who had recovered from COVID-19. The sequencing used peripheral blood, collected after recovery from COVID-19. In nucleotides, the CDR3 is TGTGCTAGTGGTTTGCCCCCAGGCTGGACTGGAAACACCATATATTTT. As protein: CASGLPPGWTGNTIYF. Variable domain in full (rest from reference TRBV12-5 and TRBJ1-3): DARVTQTPRHKVTEMGQEVTMRCQPILGHNTVFWYRQTMMQGLELLAYFRNRAPLDDSGMPKDRFSAEMPDATLATLKIQPSEPRDSAVYFCASGLPPGWTGNTIYFGEGSWLTVV.